The T cell receptor beta chain described here comes from a study of Ad26.COV2.S vaccination and SARS-CoV-2 variants. Study-level points and caveats: Measurements of TCR breadth and depth may have given underestimates of the total T cell responses.

Regarding this clone: Its antigen is unidentified.

Produced via immunoSEQ multiplex PCR; TCRdb's table is partial and in-frame only. Of over 450,000 clones in the sample, 70% to 90% were seen once. This CDR3 comprises 13 residues. From germline, CDR1 is SGHRS and CDR2 YFSETQ. Trimming shortened V by 0 bases and J by 7 bases, and 8 bases separated the two germline ends. The treatment here: roughly 20 received Ad26.COV2.S at low or high dose, single or two shots; about 5 received placebo; per-sample allocation not given. All samples were drawn on day 63, counting from the first vaccine or placebo injection. An Ad26 vector expressing Wuhan-strain SARS-CoV-2 spike served as the vaccine.

This sample comprised peripheral blood, obtained in a trial of Ad26.COV2.S vaccine versus placebo. This TCR derives from a person between 18 and 60 years old who received the Ad26.COV2.S COVID-19 vaccine or a placebo. The rearrangement joins TRBV5-1 to TRBJ2-1; D may be TRBD1 (6 bases). The CDR3 region has the DNA TGCGCCAGCAGCTTGGCCACAGGGAATGAGCAGTTCTTC. It specifies CASSLATGNEQFF.